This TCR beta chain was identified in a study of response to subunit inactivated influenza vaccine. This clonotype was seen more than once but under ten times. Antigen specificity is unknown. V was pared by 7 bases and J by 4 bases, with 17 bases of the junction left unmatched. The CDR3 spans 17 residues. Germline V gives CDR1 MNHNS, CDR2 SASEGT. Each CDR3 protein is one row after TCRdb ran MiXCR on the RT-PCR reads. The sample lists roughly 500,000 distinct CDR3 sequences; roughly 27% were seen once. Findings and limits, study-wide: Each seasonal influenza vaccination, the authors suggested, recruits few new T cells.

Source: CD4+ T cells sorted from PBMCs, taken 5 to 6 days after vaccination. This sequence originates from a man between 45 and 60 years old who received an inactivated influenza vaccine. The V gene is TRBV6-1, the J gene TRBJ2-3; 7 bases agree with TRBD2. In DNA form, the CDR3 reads TGTGCCAGCACCCCGCCAGCGGGAACCGGGACCGCAGATACGCAGTATTTT. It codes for CASTPPAGTGTADTQYF.